This entry lists 28 T cell receptor beta chains sequenced from one sample in a study of T-cell memory formation after mild COVID-19. TCRdb redid the calling of the 5' RACE reads with MiXCR, one entry per CDR3 protein. The sample has fewer than 450,000 distinct CDR3 sequences, around 24% seen once. Specimen: PBMCs or a T cell subset sorted from them (not recorded which). These receptors all stem from an adult woman who had mild COVID-19 (a few samples of this study predate the infection). Cell type and time point are not known.

This clonotype was recorded only once. The chain employs TRBV5-5 and TRBJ2-7; 10 positions agree with TRBD1. J gave up 6 bases and V 5 bases, and 11 bases lay outside the gene matches. The CDR3 runs to 15 residues. CDR1 is SGHKS, CDR2 YYEKEE, per germline (reference sequence). CDR3 bases: TGTGCCAGCAGTTTCGACGGGGACAGGGGTTCCGAGCAGTACTTC. Translating it yields CASSFDGDRGSEQYF.

This clonotype is a singleton in its sample. The J gene is TRBJ1-1, the V gene TRBV30, with 7 bases lining up with TRBD1. The CDR3 is made up of 15 amino acids. Germline CDR1 is GTSNPN and CDR2 is SVGIG (reference sequence). J gave up 1 base and V 0 bases, and 5 bases lay outside the gene matches. The CDR3 DNA is TGTGCCTGGAGTGTATCTGGGACAGAGAACACTGAAGCTTTCTTT. Its protein product is CAWSVSGTENTEAFF. Full variable domain (remainder filled in from reference TRBV30 and TRBJ1-1): SQTIHQWPATLVQPVGSPLSLECTVEGTSNPNLYWYRQAAGRGLQLLFYSVGIGQISSEVPQNLSASRPQDRQFILSSKKLLLSDSGFYLCAWSVSGTENTEAFFGQGTRLTVV.

The CDR3 here is CAWTGRNEQFF. The CDR3 DNA reads as TGTGCCTGGACCGGGCGCAATGAGCAGTTCTTC. V usage is TRBV30 and J usage is TRBJ2-1; D is unresolved. Germline V gene data show CDR1 as GTSNPN and CDR2 as SVGIG (reference sequence). Trimming shortened V by 4 bases and J by 6 bases, and 7 bases separated the two germline ends. CDR3 length equals 11 residues.

The V and J genes are TRBV6-2 or TRBV6-3 and TRBJ1-2; TRBD1 might be the D (6 bases). Germline lookup yields CDR1 MNHEY and CDR2 SVGEGT. The CDR3 totals 14 residues. The V end was cut by 11 bases, the J end by 3 bases, with 19 bases between. CDR3 nucleotides: TGTGCCGCCGAAGGGGGGAGCGGTCACTATGGCTACACCTTC. Amino acids: CAAEGGSGHYGYTF.

There are many counts of this clonotype. The chain has TRBV7-9 and TRBJ2-3; weak D call: TRBD1 (5 bases). Between the trimmed V and J ends, which lost 2 bases and 5 bases, there was a span of 14 bases. CDR3 length: 15 amino acids. Germline values: CDR1 SEHNR, CDR2 FQNEAQ (reference sequence). CDR3 sequence: CASSLSQARGDTQYF. Written as DNA, the CDR3 is TGTGCCAGCAGCTTAAGCCAGGCTAGGGGAGATACGCAGTATTTT.

This rearrangement joins TRBV7-2 to TRBJ2-5; D remains unclear. CDR3 size: 14 residues. Per germline, CDR1 SGHTA and CDR2 FQGNSA. Trimming pared 1 base from V and 7 bases from J, leaving 13 bases between. The CDR3 is CASSLDPVIGTQYF. In DNA, the CDR3 is TGTGCCAGCAGCTTAGACCCAGTCATTGGGACCCAGTACTTC.

The chain links TRBV13 to TRBJ1-5, with D possibly matching TRBD1 (6 bases). Germline CDR1 PRHDT, CDR2 FYEKMQ (reference sequence). Trimming shortened V by 0 bases and J by 7 bases, and 16 bases separated the two germline ends. This CDR3 contains 16 residues. This chain's CDR3 is CASSLGTRQVGQPQHF. CDR3 bases: TGTGCCAGCAGCTTAGGAACACGACAGGTCGGGCAGCCCCAGCATTTT.

The chain has TRBV24-1 and TRBJ2-1; D perhaps matches TRBD2 (6 bases). V lost 1 base and J lost 7, with 13 bases in between. The CDR3 covers 15 residues. The V gene's germline CDR1 is KGHDR and CDR2 SFDVKD. The chain's CDR3 is CATSDFAGLTNEQFF. CDR3 DNA sequence: TGTGCCACCAGTGATTTTGCGGGACTCACAAATGAGCAGTTCTTC.

In this sample, this clonotype turned up a few times. CDR3 loop: CASSGTSGSSYNEQFF. The CDR3 nucleotides read TGTGCCAGCAGCGGGACTAGCGGGAGCTCCTACAATGAGCAGTTCTTC. J is TRBJ2-1 and V is TRBV7-3, with 14 bases fitting TRBD2. This CDR3 is built from 16 residues. Germline loops: CDR1 SGHTA, CDR2 FQGTGA. The J segment lost 0 bases and the V segment lost 5 bases, leaving 0 bases of the junction unmatched.

V gene TRBV15 combines with J gene TRBJ1-1; D not resolved. This CDR3 has 12 amino acids. Trimming took off 2 bases at V and 10 bases at J, with 11 bases between the two ends. Germline V gives CDR1 LNHNV, CDR2 YYDKDF (reference sequence). CDR3 sequence: CATSRLEVSAFF. The CDR3 region has the DNA TGTGCCACCAGCAGACTCGAGGTGTCAGCTTTCTTT.

The chain is built from TRBV12-3 or TRBV12-4 and TRBJ1-1, with D possibly matching TRBD1 (5 bases). The V end was cut by 3 bases, the J end by 4 bases, with 9 bases between. This CDR3 comprises 13 residues. The CDR3 coding sequence is TGTGCCAGCAGTTTGAAGGGGCTCACTGAAGCTTTCTTT. It is translated as CASSLKGLTEAFF.

This clonotype was observed many times. V is TRBV20-1 and J is TRBJ1-2, with D unresolved. Trimming shortened V by 4 bases and J by 7 bases, and 25 bases separated the two germline ends. Germline CDR1 is DFQATT and CDR2 is SNEGSKA (reference sequence). This CDR3 is built from 16 residues. This CDR3 reads CSATYVSATSWGGYTF. The CDR3 DNA sequence: TGCAGTGCTACCTACGTATCCGCGACCTCCTGGGGTGGCTACACCTTC.

The CDR3 reads CSGDDRGQSYNEQFF. The DNA for the CDR3 is TGCAGCGGTGATGACCGAGGCCAGTCCTACAATGAGCAGTTCTTC. The chain recombines TRBV29-1 with TRBJ2-1; D unresolved. V was clipped by 7 bases and J by 1 base, with 17 bases between them. This CDR3 has 15 amino acids. CDR1 and CDR2 (germline): SQVTM, ANQGSEA.

This clonotype turned up a few times. In DNA, the CDR3 is TGCAGTGCTAGAGCGAGAACAGGGGATGAAAAACTGTTTTTT. It is translated as CSARARTGDEKLFF. The genes are TRBV20-1 and TRBJ1-4; 7 bases fit TRBD1. This CDR3 is built from 14 residues. Trimming at V came to 1 base and at J to 6 bases, leaving 5 bases not matched to a gene. Germline CDR1 DFQATT, CDR2 SNEGSKA (reference sequence).

Only a few counts were recorded for this clonotype. The chain combines TRBV5-1 with TRBJ2-3, with D possibly TRBD1 on 5 matching bases. Germline lookup yields CDR1 SGHRS and CDR2 YFSETQ. The CDR3 is 14 amino acids. Trimming took off 2 bases at V and 2 bases at J, with 9 bases between the two ends. The DNA of the CDR3 is TGCGCCAGCAGCTTTAGGGGTCCCACAGATACGCAGTATTTT. Protein sequence: CASSFRGPTDTQYF.

J is TRBJ2-2 and V is TRBV28, with D tentatively TRBD2 (5 bases). V gave up 4 bases and J gave up 9 bases, with 9 bases separating them. The CDR3 is 12 residues long. The germline V gene encodes CDR1 MDHEN and CDR2 SYDVKM. The CDR3: CASSSGFRELFF. The CDR3 DNA sequence: TGTGCCAGCAGTTCGGGGTTTAGGGAGCTGTTTTTT.

This clonotype has a handful of counts. V gene TRBV5-6 combines with J gene TRBJ2-2; D unresolved. V was cut by 2 bases and J by 7 bases, with 6 bases left in between. The CDR3 sequence is 12 residues long. Germline CDR1 reads SGHDT; CDR2 reads YYEEEE. In DNA, the CDR3 is TGTGCCAGCAGCTTTATGGTCGGGGAGCTGTTTTTT. Its protein is CASSFMVGELFF.

The chain couples TRBV6-6 to TRBJ2-1; tentative D call: TRBD1 (6 bases). The CDR3 is 10 residues long. Trimming cost V 11 bases and J 6 bases, with 8 bases left between them. Germline V lookup: CDR1 MNHNY, CDR2 SVGAGI (reference sequence). The CDR3, as DNA: TGTGCCGCCAGGGGCAATGAGCAGTTCTTC. Protein: CAARGNEQFF.

This rearrangement joins TRBV7-2 to TRBJ2-3, with TRBD2 identical over 10 bases. The CDR3 runs to 16 residues. J lost 8 bases, V lost 5 bases, and 13 bases had no gene match. Germline V CDR1 and CDR2: SGHTA, FQGNSA. DNA of the CDR3: TGTGCCAGCAGCCCTCCCGGACTAGCGGTATTAGTTACGCAGTATTTT. Its translation: CASSPPGLAVLVTQYF.

This clonotype was detected only a few times. The J gene is TRBJ2-1, the V gene TRBV9; the match to TRBD2 covers 7 bases. The CDR3 runs to 15 residues. Germline V gene sequence: CDR1 SGDLS, CDR2 YYNGEE. Trimming at V came to 2 bases and at J to 1 base, leaving 3 bases not matched to a gene. The CDR3 loop is CASSVDSGSYNEQFF. CDR3 sequence (DNA): TGTGCCAGCAGCGTCGATAGCGGGTCCTACAATGAGCAGTTCTTC. The full variable domain, with the rest looked up from reference TRBV9 and TRBJ2-1, is DSGVTQTPKHLITATGQRVTLRCSPRSGDLSVYWYQQSLDQGLQFLIQYYNGEERAKGNILERFSAQQFPDLHSELNLSSLELGDSALYFCASSVDSGSYNEQFFGPGTRLTVL.

CDR3 DNA sequence: TGTGCCAGCAGCCATCGGACAGGGTACACCGGGGAGCTGTTTTTT. It yields the protein CASSHRTGYTGELFF. The gene calls are TRBV7-3 and TRBJ2-2; 8 bases are shared with TRBD1. Unmatched junction bases numbered 5, after V lost 5 bases and J lost 3 bases. The CDR3 spans 15 residues. CDR1 and CDR2 from the germline V gene are SGHTA and FQGTGA.

Written as DNA, the CDR3 is TGTGCCAGCAGCCCCGCCGTGGGGACGCAGTATTTT. Translating gives CASSPAVGTQYF. The genes are TRBV7-6 and TRBJ2-3; D remains unclear. Germline CDR1 is SGHVS and CDR2 is FNYEAQ. V lost 5 bases and J 9 bases, leaving 12 bases between the germline ends. The CDR3 has 12 amino acids.

In its sample, this clonotype was seen a few times. The chain carries TRBV12-3 or TRBV12-4 and TRBJ1-2; D perhaps matches TRBD1 (5 bases). Trimming cost V 0 bases and J 10 bases, with 6 bases left between them. The CDR3 is 11 amino acids. CDR3 region: CASSLARDYTF. The CDR3 coding sequence is TGTGCCAGCAGTTTAGCCAGGGACTACACCTTC.

This clonotype showed up just a few times. This chain uses TRBV5-1 with TRBJ2-7; D is perhaps TRBD2 (5 bases). From germline, CDR1 is SGHRS and CDR2 YFSETQ. The CDR3 consists of 13 residues. Trimming stripped 4 bases from V and 3 bases from J, with 11 bases between. CDR3 bases: TGCGCCAGCAGCGTCCCGGGGAACTACGAGCAGTACTTC. Its translation is CASSVPGNYEQYF. Full variable domain (remainder filled in from reference TRBV5-1 and TRBJ2-7): KAGVTQTPRYLIKTRGQQVTLSCSPISGHRSVSWYQQTPGQGLQFLFEYFSETQRNKGNFPGRFSGRQFSNSRSEMNVSTLELGDSALYLCASSVPGNYEQYFGPGTRLTVT.

This rearrangement joins TRBV6-5 to TRBJ2-7; D not certain. Germline CDR1 MNHEY, CDR2 SVGAGI. V dropped 3 bases and J dropped 1 base, with 10 bases sitting between them. The CDR3 is 14 amino acids. In nucleotides, the CDR3 is TGTGCCAGCAGTTATGGACGGTGGTCCTACGAGCAGTACTTC. It is translated as CASSYGRWSYEQYF.

CDR3 residues: CAWSDVRDEQFF. CDR3 nucleotide sequence: TGTGCCTGGAGTGACGTACGGGATGAGCAGTTCTTC. The V call is TRBV30, the J call TRBJ2-1; D is undetermined. The V end lost 1 base, the J end lost 8 bases, and 9 bases lay between the germline ends. CDR3 length equals 12 residues. The germline CDR1 and CDR2 sequences are GTSNPN and SVGIG (reference sequence).

This clonotype has a count of ten or more. The chain employs TRBV7-7 and TRBJ2-5; tentative D call: TRBD1 (8 bases). CDR1 is SSHAT and CDR2 is FNYEAQ in the germline V gene (reference sequence). The CDR3 contains 15 residues. V lost 6 bases, J lost 2 bases, and 16 bases lay in between. The CDR3 reads CASRATGGLQETQYF. The CDR3 coding sequence is TGTGCCAGCAGAGCTACAGGGGGACTACAAGAGACCCAGTACTTC.

At least ten counts were recorded for this clonotype. The gene calls are TRBV5-1 and TRBJ1-2; D possibly corresponds to TRBD1 (6 bases). The germline V and J ends were trimmed by 4 bases and 2 bases, with 9 bases remaining between them. The germline gives CDR1 SGHRS, CDR2 YFSETQ. The CDR3 is 13 residues long. CDR3 bases: TGCGCCAGCAGCCGGGACAAAAACTATGGCTACACCTTC. This translates into CASSRDKNYGYTF.